The present T cell receptor (beta chain) was sequenced within a study of T-cell reconstitution after alpha-beta-depleted transplantation in children. The TCRbeta library incorporated unique molecular identifiers. TCRdb redid the calling of the PCR reads with MiXCR, one entry per CDR3 protein. The sample contains some 500,000 distinct CDR3 sequences, around 17% of which appear only once. V gave up 6 bases and J gave up 7 bases; unmatched junction bases: 17. In germline, CDR1 is SGHRS, CDR2 YFSETQ. CDR3 size: 16 residues. The sample here was PBMCs from the stem cell graft donor, taken from the stem cell graft. This clonotype originated in a human donor who donated a stem cell graft to a child with acute lymphoblastic leukemia. This chain connects TRBV5-1 to TRBJ1-1; 8 nucleotides match TRBD1. The CDR3 nucleotides read TGCGCCAGCACGTTAGCGGTGGGACAGGACCTGAATGAAGCTTTCTTT. Translated: CASTLAVGQDLNEAFF.